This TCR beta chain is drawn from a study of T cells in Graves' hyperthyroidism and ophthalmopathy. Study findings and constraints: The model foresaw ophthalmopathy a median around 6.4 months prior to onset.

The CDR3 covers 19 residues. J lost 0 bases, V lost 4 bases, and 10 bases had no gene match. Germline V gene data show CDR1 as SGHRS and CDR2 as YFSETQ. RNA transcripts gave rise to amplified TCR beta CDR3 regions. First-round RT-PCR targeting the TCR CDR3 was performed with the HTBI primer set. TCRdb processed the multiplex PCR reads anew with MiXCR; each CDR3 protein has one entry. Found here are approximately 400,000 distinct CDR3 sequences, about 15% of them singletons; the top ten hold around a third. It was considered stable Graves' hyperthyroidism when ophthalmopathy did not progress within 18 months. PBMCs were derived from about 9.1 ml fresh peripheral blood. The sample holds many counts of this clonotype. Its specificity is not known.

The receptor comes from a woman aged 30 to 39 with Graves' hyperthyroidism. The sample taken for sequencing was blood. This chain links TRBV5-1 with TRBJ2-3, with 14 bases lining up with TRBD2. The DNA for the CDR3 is TGCGCCAGCAGCCCGGGGACTAGCGGGAGACTAGCTAGCACAGATACGCAGTATTTT. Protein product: CASSPGTSGRLASTDTQYF.